One sample yielded the 19 T cell receptor beta chains listed below, sequenced in a study of CD8+ T cells in alopecia areata. In each case, RNA was isolated and then reverse transcribed into cDNA as the sequencing template. Assay used: immunoSEQ multiplex PCR; TCRdb lists only in-frame clones, some missing. The sample lists roughly 100,000 clones; just over 85% were seen once. The treatment here: oral pan-JAK inhibitor, 5-10 mg twice daily. The source material was CD8+ T cells sorted from blood, sampled around week 30, from a patient treated with tofacitinib. All receptors come from a human donor with alopecia areata.

This clone appeared once. The rearrangement uses TRBV5-1 and TRBJ2-1; 9 nucleotides match TRBD1. Trimming took 5 bases from V and 1 from J; bases not matched to a gene: 7. CDR3 length: 16 amino acids. CDR1 and CDR2 (germline): SGHRS, YFSETQ. CDR3 sequence reads: CASRWGTGMSYNEQFF. CDR3 DNA: TGCGCCAGCAGGTGGGGGACAGGGATGTCCTACAATGAGCAGTTCTTC. The whole variable domain, remainder taken from reference TRBV5-1 and TRBJ2-1, is KAGVTQTPRYLIKTRGQQVTLSCSPISGHRSVSWYQQTPGQGLQFLFEYFSETQRNKGNFPGRFSGRQFSNSRSEMNVSTLELGDSALYLCASRWGTGMSYNEQFFGPGTRLTVL.

The rearrangement uses TRBV5-1 and TRBJ2-7; D remains unclear. Trimming removed 5 bases from V and 1 base from J, with 7 bases in between. Germline CDR1 reads SGHRS; CDR2 reads YFSETQ. The CDR3 is made up of 12 amino acids. The chain's CDR3 is CASSTGSYEQYF. CDR3 DNA sequence: TGCGCCAGCAGTACGGGTTCCTACGAGCAGTACTTC. Using reference TRBV5-1 and TRBJ2-7 for the parts outside the CDR3, the full variable domain is KAGVTQTPRYLIKTRGQQVTLSCSPISGHRSVSWYQQTPGQGLQFLFEYFSETQRNKGNFPGRFSGRQFSNSRSEMNVSTLELGDSALYLCASSTGSYEQYFGPGTRLTVT.

V and J are TRBV27 and TRBJ2-5; D is possibly TRBD2 (6 bases). The germline V and J ends were trimmed by 6 bases and 4 bases, with 12 bases remaining between them. The CDR3 sequence is 13 residues long. Germline V CDR1 and CDR2: MNHEY, SMNVEV (reference sequence). CDR3 in DNA: TGTGCCAGCAGGGCTTCAGCGGGAGAGACCCAGTACTTC. This translates into CASRASAGETQYF.

CDR3 DNA: TGTGCCAGTAGGGAGAACACCGGGGAGCTGTTTTTT. Its translation: CASRENTGELFF. V gene TRBV19 combines with J gene TRBJ2-2; no clear D. Trimming stripped 6 bases from V and 1 base from J, with 3 bases between. The CDR3 spans 12 residues. Germline loops: CDR1 LNHDA, CDR2 SQIVND (reference sequence).

The genes are TRBV6-6 and TRBJ2-1; the match to TRBD1 covers 7 bases. J was trimmed by 1 base and V by 5 bases; bases with no gene match: 5. The CDR3 length is 15 residues. In germline, CDR1 is MNHNY, CDR2 SVGAGI (reference sequence). This chain's CDR3 is CASSLGQASYNEQFF. CDR3 coding DNA: TGTGCCAGCAGTCTCGGACAGGCGTCCTACAATGAGCAGTTCTTC.

The chain employs TRBV29-1 and TRBJ2-6, with D unclear. V lost 3 bases to trimming and J lost 2 bases, with 8 bases between them. Germline CDR1 SQVTM, CDR2 ANQGSEA. The CDR3 is made up of 14 amino acids. DNA of the CDR3: TGCAGCGTTGATTTTGGGACTGGGGCCAACGTCCTGACTTTC. Protein product: CSVDFGTGANVLTF.

This chain links TRBV4-1 with TRBJ2-1, with D possibly matching TRBD2 (5 bases). Germline V gene data show CDR1 as MGHRA and CDR2 as YSYEKL. V dropped 4 bases and J dropped 0 bases, with 16 bases sitting between them. The CDR3 runs to 17 residues. The CDR3 DNA reads as TGCGCCAGCAGCCGCGGACTCCCGGGGAGCTCCTACAATGAGCAGTTCTTC. Translating it yields CASSRGLPGSSYNEQFF.

The gene calls are TRBV27 and TRBJ2-7, with no clear D. The germline V gene has CDR1 MNHEY and CDR2 SMNVEV (reference sequence). V was shortened by 1 base and J by 4 bases, with 8 bases between the two germline ends. This CDR3 spans 13 amino acids. For the CDR3, the DNA is TGTGCCAGCAGTTTATTCGCCGGTTACGAGCAGTACTTC. It specifies CASSLFAGYEQYF.

This chain uses TRBV7-3 with TRBJ2-3; D could derive from TRBD1 or TRBD2 (5 bases each). Germline V gene data show CDR1 as SGHTA and CDR2 as FQGTGA. This CDR3 comprises 18 residues. Trimming removed 4 bases at V and 6 bases at J, with 26 bases between. The CDR3 DNA is TGTGCCAGCAGCTGCTCCATTATGGGACCCTCAAATTGTGATACGCAGTATTTT. It yields the protein CASSCSIMGPSNCDTQYF.

This chain uses TRBV10-3 with TRBJ2-1; 11 nucleotides align to TRBD2. CDR3 length equals 17 residues. CDR1 is ENHRY and CDR2 is SYGVKD in the germline V gene. Germline trimming cut 2 bases from V and 12 bases from J; bases unmatched to any gene: 15. CDR3 nucleotides: TGTGCCATCAGTGAGAGCTTAGGGACTAGCGGCCCCATCTCGCAGTTCTTC. Translation gives CAISESLGTSGPISQFF.

This clone turned up a few times. This chain uses TRBV4-2 with TRBJ2-7; 9 bases fit TRBD2. The CDR3 is 14 amino acids. Germline CDR1 reads LGHNA; CDR2 reads YNFKEQ. Unmatched junction bases numbered 0, after V lost 1 base and J lost 2 bases. CDR3 DNA: TGTGCCAGCAGCCAAGTAGCGGGGGCCTACGAGCAGTACTTC. This gives the protein CASSQVAGAYEQYF.

This chain joins TRBV29-1 and TRBJ1-2, with 10 nucleotides matching TRBD1. The CDR3 length is 15 residues. The trim removed 7 bases at V and 8 bases at J, leaving 16 bases unmatched. Germline CDR1 is SQVTM and CDR2 is ANQGSEA. CDR3 protein: CSADRDRGPPRGYTF. For the CDR3, the DNA is TGCAGCGCCGACCGGGACAGGGGCCCTCCGCGGGGCTACACCTTC.

The gene calls are TRBV9 and TRBJ2-1; D is tentatively TRBD1 or TRBD2 (7 bases each). Germline CDR1 and CDR2: SGDLS and YYNGEE. The length of the CDR3 is 15 residues. V was pared by 1 base and J by 3 bases, with 11 bases between. DNA of the CDR3: TGTGCCAGCAGCGTAAGCGGGACAGTCTACAATGAGCAGTTCTTC. Its translation: CASSVSGTVYNEQFF. Full variable domain (rest looked up from reference TRBV9 and TRBJ2-1): DSGVTQTPKHLITATGQRVTLRCSPRSGDLSVYWYQQSLDQGLQFLIQYYNGEERAKGNILERFSAQQFPDLHSELNLSSLELGDSALYFCASSVSGTVYNEQFFGPGTRLTVL.

This clone was seen a single time. The CDR3 sequence is CASSHTVSSYNEQFF. CDR3 coding DNA: TGCGCCAGCAGCCACACAGTAAGCTCCTACAATGAGCAGTTCTTC. The chain recombines TRBV4-1 with TRBJ2-1, with D unclear. Trimming took 3 bases from V and 0 from J, leaving 9 bases between them. Germline lookup yields CDR1 MGHRA and CDR2 YSYEKL. There are 15 residues in the CDR3.

The chain links TRBV11-3 to TRBJ2-2, with 8 bases lining up with TRBD1. The ends lost 6 bases at V and 1 base at J; junction bases unmatched: 7. The germline V gene encodes CDR1 SGHNT and CDR2 YENEEA. The CDR3 extends over 16 amino acids. This CDR3 is CASSYRDRKNTGELFF. The CDR3 coding sequence is TGTGCCAGCAGTTATCGGGACAGGAAGAACACCGGGGAGCTGTTTTTT. The whole variable domain, remainder taken from reference TRBV11-3 and TRBJ2-2, is EAGVVQSPRYKIIEKKQPVAFWCNPISGHNTLYWYLQNLGQGPELLIRYENEEAVDDSQLPKDRFSAERLKGVDSTLKIQPAELGDSAVYLCASSYRDRKNTGELFFGEGSRLTVL.

J is TRBJ2-7 and V is TRBV7-8, with TRBD1 matching 9 bases. This CDR3 has 15 residues. V lost 4 bases, J lost 5 bases, and 9 bases stayed unmatched. The germline CDR1 and CDR2 sequences are SGHVS and FQNEAQ. The CDR3 DNA follows: TGTGCCAGCAGCTCGAGAGACAGGGGGAACAACGAGCAGTACTTC. Protein: CASSSRDRGNNEQYF.

The rearrangement links TRBV27 to TRBJ2-7; no definite D call. V was trimmed by 5 bases and J by 3 bases, leaving 11 bases between them. The CDR3 has 13 residues. CDR1 MNHEY and CDR2 SMNVEV come from the germline V gene (reference sequence). The CDR3 DNA reads as TGTGCCAGCAGTCTATACCAGGACTACGAGCAGTACTTC. This sequence encodes CASSLYQDYEQYF.

V and J are TRBV5-4 and TRBJ2-7; D is unresolved. The length of the CDR3 is 11 residues. The ends were cut back, 2 bases at V and 6 bases at J, with 6 bases in the middle. Germline lookup yields CDR1 SGHNT and CDR2 YYREEE (reference sequence). The CDR3: CASSLVGEQYF. CDR3 sequence (DNA): TGTGCCAGCAGCTTAGTTGGCGAGCAGTACTTC.

This chain uses TRBV27 with TRBJ2-2, with TRBD1 matching over 9 bases. Germline loops: CDR1 MNHEY, CDR2 SMNVEV (reference sequence). Trimming removed 6 bases from V and 7 bases from J; junction bases left unmatched: 6. The CDR3 covers 14 residues. CDR3 nucleotides: TGTGCCAGCAGCCCGGGACAGGGAAACGGGGAGCTGTTTTTT. Translation: CASSPGQGNGELFF.